The 15 T cell receptor beta chains below were found in one sample sequenced in a study of PD-L1 blockade in urothelial cancer. Libraries were prepared by immunoSEQ multiplex PCR; TCRdb keeps only in-frame clonotypes and omits some of them. The profile shows 70,000 to 75,000 clones, roughly 80% of them singletons. This sample comprised PBMCs, obtained around atezolizumab (anti-PD-L1) treatment. The receptors derive from a man in his sixties or seventies with urothelial cancer.

CDR3 loop: CASSNSQDEQFF. DNA of the CDR3: TGTGCCAGCAGTAATAGTCAGGATGAGCAGTTCTTC. The V gene is TRBV6-5, the J gene TRBJ2-1; D remains unclear. The germline V gene encodes CDR1 MNHEY and CDR2 SVGAGI. Trimming stripped 5 bases from V and 8 bases from J, with 10 bases between. The CDR3 is 12 amino acids.

The gene calls are TRBV5-8 and TRBJ2-5; maybe TRBD1 (5 bases). There are 16 residues in the CDR3. V was cut by 5 bases and J by 5 bases, with 22 bases left in between. The germline gives CDR1 SGHTS, CDR2 YDEGEE. This CDR3 reads CASSTGLESSGETQYF. DNA for the CDR3: TGTGCCAGCAGTACAGGCCTCGAAAGTTCAGGGGAGACCCAGTACTTC. Variable domain in full (rest from reference TRBV5-8 and TRBJ2-5): EAGVTQSPTHLIKTRGQQATLRCSPISGHTSVYWYQQALGLGLQFLLWYDEGEERNRGNFPPRFSGRQFPNYSSELNVNALELEDSALYLCASSTGLESSGETQYFGPGTRLLVL.

The chain is built from TRBV11-2 and TRBJ2-1, with D unclear. The CDR3 sequence is 10 residues long. Trimming removed 6 bases from V and 7 bases from J, with 4 bases in between. Germline CDR1 reads SGHAT; CDR2 reads FQNNGV. The CDR3 here is CASSSNEQFF. Here the CDR3 DNA reads TGTGCCAGCAGTTCTAATGAGCAGTTCTTC. Using reference TRBV11-2 and TRBJ2-1 for the parts outside the CDR3, the full variable domain is EAGVAQSPRYKIIEKRQSVAFWCNPISGHATLYWYQQILGQGPKLLIQFQNNGVVDDSQLPKDRFSAERLKGVDSTLKIQPAKLEDSAVYLCASSSNEQFFGPGTRLTVL.

The V and J genes are TRBV5-6 and TRBJ2-3; 7 bases fit TRBD1. V was pared by 2 bases and J by 6 bases, with 3 bases of the junction left unmatched. The CDR3 is made up of 13 amino acids. The germline V gene encodes CDR1 SGHDT and CDR2 YYEEEE. The DNA for the CDR3 is TGTGCCAGCAGCTTAGACAGGGAGGATACGCAGTATTTT. It translates to CASSLDREDTQYF. Variable domain in full (rest from reference TRBV5-6 and TRBJ2-3): DAGVTQSPTHLIKTRGQQVTLRCSPKSGHDTVSWYQQALGQGPQFIFQYYEEEERQRGNFPDRFSGHQFPNYSSELNVNALLLGDSALYLCASSLDREDTQYFGPGTRLTVL.

CDR3 bases: TGTGCCACCAGCACTACCGGACAGAGGGGCTCCTACAATGAGCAGTTCTTC. It yields the protein CATSTTGQRGSYNEQFF. The chain carries TRBV15 and TRBJ2-1, with a possible D match to TRBD1 (6 bases). The V gene lost 4 bases and the J gene lost 0 bases, with 16 bases spanning the gap. Germline assignment: CDR1 LNHNV and CDR2 YYDKDF (reference sequence). This CDR3 spans 17 amino acids.

In this sample, this clone turned up a few times. The rearrangement joins TRBV7-9 to TRBJ1-4; tentatively, D is TRBD1 (6 bases). The germline gives CDR1 SEHNR, CDR2 FQNEAQ (reference sequence). The CDR3 contains 16 residues. Deletions cut 4 bases from V and 2 bases from J, with 14 bases between. The CDR3 DNA reads TGTGCCAGCAGCTCCCCCCGGGGGGCGACTAATGAAAAACTGTTTTTT. Amino acid sequence: CASSSPRGATNEKLFF.

This clone was detected once. The J gene is TRBJ2-2, the V gene TRBV7-9, with D perhaps matching TRBD1 (6 bases). Trimming pared 4 bases from V and 1 base from J, leaving 13 bases between. Germline V gene data show CDR1 as SEHNR and CDR2 as FQNEAQ (reference sequence). The CDR3 loop spans 16 amino acids. The chain's CDR3 is CASSSPGHKNTGELFF. In DNA form, the CDR3 reads TGTGCCAGCAGCTCTCCGGGACACAAGAACACCGGGGAGCTGTTTTTT.

The chain links TRBV27 to TRBJ2-1; a weak D match, TRBD2 (5 bases). Looked up from germline, CDR1 is MNHEY and CDR2 is SMNVEV (reference sequence). CDR3 length equals 14 residues. Trimming shortened V by 7 bases and J by 4 bases, and 14 bases separated the two germline ends. The DNA for the CDR3 is TGTGCCAGCACGCCGCTAGCAATGTACAATGAGCAGTTCTTC. Its protein product is CASTPLAMYNEQFF.

This chain joins TRBV2 and TRBJ2-2, with 7 bases fitting TRBD1. Germline lookup yields CDR1 SNHLY and CDR2 FYNNEI. This CDR3 comprises 15 residues. V dropped 6 bases and J dropped 0; count of bases not matched to a gene: 4. The CDR3 sequence: CASRADRTNTGELFF. The DNA of the CDR3 is TGTGCCAGCAGGGCGGACAGGACGAACACCGGGGAGCTGTTTTTT.

The J gene is TRBJ1-3, the V gene TRBV25-1, with D unresolved. Deletions cut 4 bases from V and 4 bases from J, with 5 bases between. This CDR3 is 12 amino acids long. Germline V gene lookup returns CDR1 MGHDK and CDR2 SYGVNS. DNA of the CDR3: TGTGCCAGCAGTGGACTAGGAAACACCATATATTTT. It is translated as CASSGLGNTIYF.

J is TRBJ2-3 and V is TRBV6-4; D unclear. V was pared by 3 bases and J by 0 bases, with 7 bases between. Germline CDR1 and CDR2: MRHNA and SNTAGT. The length of the CDR3 is 14 residues. CDR3 DNA: TGTGCCAGCAGTGATGACGGGAGCACAGATACGCAGTATTTT. Its protein is CASSDDGSTDTQYF.

In DNA form, the CDR3 reads TGTGCCAGCAGTTCCCCCCGACTAGCGAAATACAATGAGCAGTTCTTC. This codes for CASSSPRLAKYNEQFF. The rearrangement links TRBV27 to TRBJ2-1, with 8 bases matching TRBD2. The trim removed 4 bases at V and 4 bases at J, leaving 9 bases unmatched. Per the germline V gene, CDR1 is MNHEY and CDR2 is SMNVEV (reference sequence). The CDR3 extends over 16 amino acids.

The chain has TRBV5-1 and TRBJ2-1; D is perhaps TRBD1 (7 bases). Per the germline V gene, CDR1 is SGHRS and CDR2 is YFSETQ. The CDR3 is made up of 15 amino acids. V lost 4 bases and J lost 3, with 14 bases in between. The CDR3, as DNA: TGCGCCAGCAGCGCCGGACAGGACTACTACAATGAGCAGTTCTTC. Translating it yields CASSAGQDYYNEQFF.

The genes are TRBV7-6 and TRBJ2-1; TRBD2 is a possible D gene (7 bases). V dropped 3 bases and J dropped 2 bases, with 14 bases sitting between them. Germline-derived CDR1 and CDR2 are SGHVS and FNYEAQ. CDR3 length: 16 residues. CDR3: CASSLGGLAAYNEQFF. CDR3 nucleotide sequence: TGTGCCAGCAGCTTGGGGGGGCTAGCGGCCTACAATGAGCAGTTCTTC.

The V call is TRBV6-1, the J call TRBJ1-5; TRBD1 is a possible D gene (5 bases). V was trimmed by 3 bases and J by 9 bases, leaving 18 bases between them. The germline V gene encodes CDR1 MNHNS and CDR2 SASEGT. The CDR3 is 15 residues long. CDR3 DNA: TGTGCCAGCAGTGATTTGGGGCTTGCAAAACGGCCCCAGCATTTT. Its translation is CASSDLGLAKRPQHF.